Listed here are 22 T cell receptor beta chains from one sample, sequenced in a study of T cells in Graves' hyperthyroidism and ophthalmopathy. The CDR3 regions of TCR beta were amplified from RNA transcripts. The HTBI primer set was used in a first-round RT-PCR of the TCR CDR3. MiXCR, run by TCRdb on the multiplex PCR reads, gives a single entry per CDR3 protein. The table lists approximately 600,000 distinct CDR3 sequences, about a fifth of them singletons, with 34% in the top ten. Source material: blood. Receptors were obtained from a man aged 30 to 39 with Graves' ophthalmopathy.

This clonotype was counted ten times or more. The chain employs TRBV7-2 and TRBJ1-1; 8 nucleotides line up with TRBD1. Germline V gene data show CDR1 as SGHTA and CDR2 as FQGNSA. The CDR3 runs to 15 residues. Trimming cost V 5 bases and J 1 base; bases outside gene matches: 6. CDR3 DNA sequence: TGTGCCAGCAGCCTACAGGGGACAGGGAACACTGAAGCTTTCTTT. It encodes CASSLQGTGNTEAFF.

This clonotype has a count of ten or more. The chain uses TRBV7-3 and TRBJ2-3; tentative D call: TRBD1 (5 bases). V was shortened by 5 bases and J by 1 base, with 16 bases between the two germline ends. Germline V gene sequence: CDR1 SGHTA, CDR2 FQGTGA. The CDR3 extends over 16 amino acids. CDR3 DNA sequence: TGTGCCAGCAGCCGAAAGGCCAGGGCGGGCACAGATACGCAGTATTTT. It codes for CASSRKARAGTDTQYF.

This clonotype was observed a few times. The chain combines TRBV5-4 with TRBJ1-1; D remains unclear. Trimming shortened V by 3 bases and J by 0 bases, and 12 bases separated the two germline ends. CDR3 length: 15 residues. In germline, CDR1 is SGHNT, CDR2 YYREEE (reference sequence). The CDR3 sequence is CASSSSRDLNTEAFF. The CDR3 DNA is TGTGCCAGCAGCTCATCCCGGGATTTGAACACTGAAGCTTTCTTT.

The chain joins TRBV29-1 to TRBJ2-7; TRBD2 matches 10 bases. The CDR3 covers 11 residues. In germline, CDR1 is SQVTM, CDR2 ANQGSEA. With 4 bases clipped from V and 6 bases from J, the junction kept 0 bases outside the gene matches. The CDR3: CSVGTSGEQYF. CDR3 nucleotides: TGCAGCGTTGGGACTAGCGGCGAGCAGTACTTC.

V and J are TRBV27 and TRBJ1-5; 10 positions match TRBD1. J gave up 7 bases and V 6 bases, and 9 bases lay outside the gene matches. The CDR3 has 15 amino acids. Looked up from germline, CDR1 is MNHEY and CDR2 is SMNVEV (reference sequence). The CDR3 DNA reads TGTGCCAGCAGGAAAGGACAGGGGGTACGACAGCCCCAGCATTTT. The encoded protein is CASRKGQGVRQPQHF.

At least ten counts were recorded for this clonotype. J is TRBJ1-1 and V is TRBV20-1; 9 bases are a match to TRBD1. Germline trimming cut 1 base from V and 4 bases from J; bases unmatched to any gene: 7. Germline lookup yields CDR1 DFQATT and CDR2 SNEGSKA (reference sequence). The CDR3 has 15 residues. The CDR3 sequence is CSARVAGTGSTEAFF. The CDR3 DNA reads TGCAGTGCTAGAGTTGCTGGGACAGGGAGCACTGAAGCTTTCTTT.

This clonotype was observed a few times. This chain links TRBV28 with TRBJ2-5, with TRBD1 matching 9 bases. This CDR3 comprises 16 residues. With V trimmed by 5 bases and J by 5 bases, 12 bases remained unmatched. Germline loops: CDR1 MDHEN, CDR2 SYDVKM. The CDR3 region is CASSLSYRGRGETQYF. The CDR3 DNA reads TGTGCCAGCAGTCTCTCCTACAGGGGGCGCGGGGAGACCCAGTACTTC.

This clonotype was seen only a few times. The chain recombines TRBV15 with TRBJ2-7, with TRBD1 identical over 8 bases. This CDR3 is built from 13 residues. Trimming at V came to 10 bases and at J to 3 bases, leaving 8 bases not matched to a gene. The germline gives CDR1 LNHNV, CDR2 YYDKDF (reference sequence). In DNA, the CDR3 is TGTGCCAATTTTTGGACAGGGAACTACGAGCAGTACTTC. Amino acids: CANFWTGNYEQYF.

V gene TRBV7-9 combines with J gene TRBJ2-1; 7 bases map to TRBD2. V dropped 1 base and J dropped 7; count of bases not matched to a gene: 7. The CDR3 is 15 amino acids. From germline, CDR1 is SEHNR and CDR2 FQNEAQ (reference sequence). The CDR3 loop reads CASSLDPAGINEQFF. CDR3 DNA sequence: TGTGCCAGCAGCTTAGACCCAGCGGGGATTAATGAGCAGTTCTTC.

This clonotype showed up just a few times. The chain has TRBV24-1 and TRBJ2-5, with D possibly matching TRBD2 (5 bases). The CDR3 sequence is 15 residues long. Germline CDR1 is KGHDR and CDR2 is SFDVKD. Trimming cost V 4 bases and J 0 bases, with 11 bases left between them. The CDR3 coding sequence is TGTGCCACCAGTGACCGGGATTTGTACCAAGAGACCCAGTACTTC. It specifies CATSDRDLYQETQYF.

This clonotype was seen only a few times. The genes are TRBV7-6 and TRBJ2-1; weak D call: TRBD2 (6 bases). Trimming shortened V by 1 base and J by 2 bases, and 12 bases separated the two germline ends. The CDR3 covers 16 residues. Per germline, CDR1 SGHVS and CDR2 FNYEAQ. The CDR3 bases are TGTGCCAGCAGCTTAGTGGAGCGGGCCACCTACAATGAGCAGTTCTTC. It codes for CASSLVERATYNEQFF. Together with reference TRBV7-6 and TRBJ2-1, the CDR3 gives the full variable domain: GAGVSQSPRYKVTKRGQDVALRCDPISGHVSLYWYRQALGQGPEFLTYFNYEAQQDKSGLPNDRFSAERPEGSISTLTIQRTEQRDSAMYRCASSLVERATYNEQFFGPGTRLTVL.

This clonotype turned up a few times. The rearrangement uses TRBV4-3 and TRBJ2-2, with 8 bases aligning to TRBD2. Germline-derived CDR1 and CDR2 are LGHNA and YSLEER. V was pared by 1 base and J by 8 bases, with 12 bases of the junction left unmatched. The length of the CDR3 is 17 residues. The CDR3 is CASSQVDSRTSPGELFF. The CDR3 DNA reads as TGCGCCAGCAGCCAAGTAGATTCCAGGACTAGCCCTGGGGAGCTGTTTTTT.

In regard to this clonotype: A much larger clone is a single base away; this may be a read error. This sequence joins TRBV5-1 and TRBJ1-1; a possible D gene is TRBD1 (5 bases). V gave up 3 bases and J gave up 3 bases, with 12 bases separating them. Germline CDR1 is SGHRS and CDR2 is YFSETQ. CDR3 length equals 14 residues. Here the CDR3 DNA reads TGCGCCAGCAGCTGGGCAGGGTCCTACACTGAAGCTTTCTTT. This codes for CASSWAGSYTEAFF.

This clonotype was counted at least ten times. This chain uses TRBV28 with TRBJ1-1, with 7 bases identical to TRBD1. With 8 bases clipped from V and 5 bases from J, the junction kept 11 bases outside the gene matches. There are 14 residues in the CDR3. Germline assignment: CDR1 MDHEN and CDR2 SYDVKM. CDR3 in DNA: TGTGCCAGCGTGAAGGGGGCCTGGGGAACTGAAGCTTTCTTT. It specifies CASVKGAWGTEAFF.

The V gene is TRBV18, the J gene TRBJ2-3; D could derive from TRBD1 or TRBD2 (5 bases each). The CDR3 runs 15 residues. Germline CDR1 is KGHSH and CDR2 is LQKENI. V lost 1 base to trimming and J lost 5 bases, with 13 bases between them. The CDR3 protein is CASSPQGRGKDTQYF. Here the CDR3 DNA reads TGTGCCAGCTCACCACAGGGGAGAGGGAAAGATACGCAGTATTTT. The full variable domain, in which reference TRBV18 and TRBJ2-3 provide the parts outside the CDR3, is NAGVMQNPRHLVRRRGQEARLRCSPMKGHSHVYWYRQLPEEGLKFMVYLQKENIIDESGMPKERFSAEFPKEGPSILRIQQVVRGDSAAYFCASSPQGRGKDTQYFGPGTRLTVL.

The V call is TRBV7-9, the J call TRBJ2-3; 7 positions match TRBD2. CDR3 length: 14 residues. V was clipped by 5 bases and J by 6 bases; unmatched bases: 8. In germline, CDR1 is SEHNR, CDR2 FQNEAQ (reference sequence). In DNA form, the CDR3 reads TGTGCCAGCAGCCCACGGACTAGGTGGGATACGCAGTATTTT. Its translation is CASSPRTRWDTQYF.

The rearrangement joins TRBV9 to TRBJ2-3; 9 positions agree with TRBD2. This CDR3 is 16 amino acids long. J was trimmed by 6 bases and V by 0 bases; bases with no gene match: 8. In germline, CDR1 is SGDLS, CDR2 YYNGEE. This CDR3 reads CASSVAGLAGSDTQYF. In DNA form, the CDR3 reads TGTGCCAGCAGCGTAGCTGGTCTAGCGGGAAGTGATACGCAGTATTTT.

This clonotype was counted between two and nine times. The V call is TRBV11-3, the J call TRBJ2-7; 7 bases align to TRBD1. CDR1 is SGHNT and CDR2 is YENEEA in the germline V gene. With V trimmed by 4 bases and J by 3 bases, 9 bases remained unmatched. The CDR3 covers 15 residues. CDR3 loop: CASSSRDRADYEQYF. The CDR3 bases are TGTGCCAGCAGCTCAAGAGACAGGGCGGACTACGAGCAGTACTTC. The variable domain in full, with the rest retrieved from reference TRBV11-3 and TRBJ2-7, is EAGVVQSPRYKIIEKKQPVAFWCNPISGHNTLYWYLQNLGQGPELLIRYENEEAVDDSQLPKDRFSAERLKGVDSTLKIQPAELGDSAVYLCASSSRDRADYEQYFGPGTRLTVT.

This clonotype was seen many times. The CDR3: CASSLGGPEIHEQFF. As DNA, the CDR3 is TGCGCCAGCAGCTTGGGGGGCCCAGAGATTCATGAGCAGTTCTTC. The chain couples TRBV5-1 to TRBJ2-1, with a weak D call TRBD1 (5 bases). Germline V CDR1 and CDR2: SGHRS, YFSETQ. V lost 0 bases to trimming and J lost 8 bases, with 15 bases between them. The CDR3 spans 15 residues.

In this sample, this clonotype turned up a few times. The chain recombines TRBV6-1 with TRBJ2-7; TRBD1 matches at 7 bases. The J segment lost 2 bases and the V segment lost 6 bases, leaving 1 base of the junction unmatched. The CDR3 consists of 12 residues. Germline V gives CDR1 MNHNS, CDR2 SASEGT. The CDR3 DNA reads as TGTGCCAGCAGACAGGGGCCCTACGAGCAGTACTTC. As protein: CASRQGPYEQYF.

This chain links TRBV3-2 with TRBJ2-7. TRBV3-2 constitutes a pseudogene. The CDR3 has 14 residues. The CDR3 protein is CASSQPDGNYEQYF. CDR3 nucleotides: TGTGCCAGCAGCCAACCGGACGGAAACTACGAGCAGTACTTC.

The chain combines TRBV20-1 with TRBJ2-5; TRBD2 is a possible D gene (6 bases). CDR3 length: 12 amino acids. CDR1 and CDR2 (germline): DFQATT, SNEGSKA (reference sequence). V was pared by 6 bases and J by 4 bases, with 12 bases between. The CDR3 sequence: CSAEGPGETQYF. Written as DNA, the CDR3 is TGCAGTGCGGAGGGCCCCGGAGAGACCCAGTACTTC.